These T cell receptor beta chains were read from a single sample in a study of blood T cell repertoires in COVID-19. TCRdb's copy holds only in-frame clones and misses some; the assay was immunoSEQ multiplex PCR. This sample has more than 200,000 clones, with more than 85% found just once. The sequenced sample consisted of PBMCs or T cells enriched from blood (not recorded which). All receptors come from a woman aged 45-59 years who had recovered from COVID-19. Each CDR3 is given with its conserved first and last residue. D genes are given only for firm matches.

J | D | V | DNA | CDR3
TRBJ1-3 | NA | TRBV28 | TGTGCCAGCAGCCCTGACTTGAGCTCTGGAAACACCATATATTTT | CASSPDLSSGNTIYF
TRBJ2-7 | NA | TRBV3-1/TRBV3-2 | TGTGCGAGCGGCCCGGAGGAGGCCTACGAGCAGTACTTC | CASGPEEAYEQYF
TRBJ1-2 | NA | TRBV10-3 | TGTGCCATCAGTGAGGGAGATGCGGGGGCGCACTATGGCTACACCTTC | CAISEGDAGAHYGYTF
TRBJ1-2 | NA | TRBV10-3 | TGTGCCATCAGTGATTTTCACGGAGGCGGTAACTATGGCTACACCTTC | CAISDFHGGGNYGYTF
TRBJ2-1 | NA | TRBV9 | TGTGCCAGCAGCGTAGGAGGGGGACCCTACAATGAGCAGTTCTTC | CASSVGGGPYNEQFF
TRBJ2-7 | TRBD2 | TRBV27 | TGTGCCAGTTCCCCGAGCCGGACTAGCGGACCCTACGAGCAGTACTTC | CASSPSRTSGPYEQYF
TRBJ1-1 | NA | TRBV27 | TGTGCCAGCAGTTTTTCGGGATCTCATAACACTGAAGCTTTCTTT | CASSFSGSHNTEAFF
TRBJ1-4 | NA | TRBV6-1 | TGTGCCAGCAGTGACGCGGGGGCTGGTAATGAAAAACTGTTTTTT | CASSDAGAGNEKLFF
TRBJ2-3 | TRBD2 | TRBV30 | TGTGCCTGGAGTCCCCGGATAGCGGGAGTACGCACAGATACGCAGTATTTT | CAWSPRIAGVRTDTQYF
TRBJ2-1 | NA | TRBV7-7 | TGTGCTAGCAGCCAGGGCGGTAGGGGAAGTGAGCAGTTCTTC | CASSQGGRGSEQFF
TRBJ1-4 | NA | TRBV19 | TGTGCCAGTAGTATGCGGGGGGGAGATGAAAAACTGTTTTTT | CASSMRGGDEKLFF
TRBJ1-1 | TRBD1 | TRBV27 | TGTGCCAGCGCCGTCCCCGGACAGGGGGTTGGCATCGACACTGAAGCTTTCTTT | CASAVPGQGVGIDTEAFF
TRBJ2-1 | NA | TRBV29-1 | TGCAGCGCGACGTTCACCGGGACTCACAATGAGCAGTTCTTC | CSATFTGTHNEQFF
TRBJ2-7 | NA | TRBV4-1 | TGCGCCAGCAGCCAAACTGCCCGGGGTCCCTACGAGCGTTACTTC | CASSQTARGPYERYF
TRBJ1-5 | NA | TRBV2 | TGTGCCAGCAGACGGACAGTGAGGGATCAGCCCCAGCATTTT | CASRRTVRDQPQHF
TRBJ1-1 | NA | TRBV27 | TGTGCCAGCAGTTTTCAACAGCTGGGCACTGAAGCTTTCTTT | CASSFQQLGTEAFF
TRBJ1-3 | TRBD1 | TRBV2 | TGTGCCAGCAGCATCAATGGACAGGGTTTGGCTGGAAACACCATATATTTT | CASSINGQGLAGNTIYF
TRBJ2-1 | TRBD2 | TRBV25-1 | TGTGCCAGCAGTGCCGTAGCGGGAGTGTCCTACAATGAGCAGTTCTTC | CASSAVAGVSYNEQFF
TRBJ2-1 | NA | TRBV30 | TGTGCCTGGAGTGTAAAGGGACTTGACTCCTACAATGAGCAGTTCTTC | CAWSVKGLDSYNEQFF
TRBJ2-1 | TRBD2 | TRBV6-4 | TGTGCCAGCAGTGCCTCGGAACTAGCGGGGAATGAGCAGTTCTTC | CASSASELAGNEQFF
TRBJ2-5 | NA | TRBV3-1/TRBV3-2 | TGTGCCAGCAGCCAAGGGCCGATATCAGAGACCCAGTACTTC | CASSQGPISETQYF
TRBJ1-1 | TRBD1 | TRBV27 | TGTGCCAGCAGTCACGGGACAGGGGGTACCGATGGTCCTGAAGCTTTCTTT | CASSHGTGGTDGPEAFF
TRBJ2-2 | NA | TRBV5-1 | TGCGCCAGCAGCTTTGAGGTAACCGGGGAGCTGTTTTTT | CASSFEVTGELFF
TRBJ1-1 | NA | TRBV4-1 | TGCGCCAGCACCCTCGAGGAGGGGCTCACTGAAGCTTTCTTT | CASTLEEGLTEAFF
TRBJ2-1 | TRBD1 | TRBV5-1 | TGCGCCAGCAGCTTGGAGGCGACAGGGGGTTACAATGAGCAGTTCTTC | CASSLEATGGYNEQFF
TRBJ1-4 | NA | TRBV7-2 | TGTGCCAGCAGCTTAGTGGGGGCAGGTGAAAAACTGTTTTTT | CASSLVGAGEKLFF
TRBJ1-3 | NA | TRBV28 | TGTGCCAGCAGTTTACGGGACGGCGGGAGTTTCGTTGGAAACACCATATATTTT | CASSLRDGGSFVGNTIYF
TRBJ1-2 | NA | TRBV28 | TGTGCCAGCAGGAGTAGGGGTAACGGTGGCTACACCTTC | CASRSRGNGGYTF
TRBJ1-2 | NA | TRBV28 | TGTGCCAGCGGGGGGGGCGCTGGTGGCTACACCTTC | CASGGGAGGYTF